This TCR beta chain originates from a study of radiotherapy plus CTLA-4 blockade in lung cancer. Study background: Objective responses were seen in around 19% of patients, disease control in around 31%.

This CDR3 is built from 16 residues. Germline assignment: CDR1 MDHEN and CDR2 SYDVKM. V lost 7 bases and J lost 0, with 15 bases in between. Findings of the study overall: Radiotherapy was combined with ipilimumab, and tumor-derived TCR clones then expanded in blood. Interferon-beta, together with early blood T cell clone dynamics, reportedly best predicted response.

Some clones are missing from TCRdb's copy, which holds only in-frame ones; the method was immunoSEQ multiplex PCR. The data contain around 90,000 clones, approximately 83% of them singletons. A word on this clone: Its antigen is unidentified.

Patients had chemo-refractory metastatic non-small-cell lung cancer and received focal radiation plus CTLA-4 blockade that used ipilimumab. The chain links TRBV28 to TRBJ1-4; D gene ambiguous. The material sequenced was peripheral blood, taken from a patient treated with radiotherapy plus ipilimumab. The TCR originated in a human donor with non-small cell lung cancer who had stable disease on radiotherapy plus ipilimumab. The CDR3: CASKRRQRATNEKLFF. CDR3 sequence (DNA): TGTGCCAGCAAAAGACGGCAGAGAGCAACTAATGAAAAACTGTTTTTT. Drawing the rest from reference TRBV28 and TRBJ1-4, the complete variable domain is DVKVTQSSRYLVKRTGEKVFLECVQDMDHENMFWYRQDPGLGLRLIYFSYDVKMKEKGDIPEGYSVSREKKERFSLILESASTNQTSMYLCASKRRQRATNEKLFFGSGTQLSVL.